This T cell receptor (beta chain) was identified during a study of blood T cell repertoires in COVID-19. Background on the study: T cells, B-cell-depleted T cells, or PBMCs provided the cDNA or gDNA that served as material.

CDR3 length: 14 amino acids. V trimming: 3 bases; J trimming: 6 bases; junction bases outside the gene matches: 4. CDR1 is MDHEN and CDR2 is SYDVKM in the germline V gene. Exposed enrollees had met someone with a PCR-confirmed or clinician-diagnosed COVID-19 case at some point within the 2 weeks before study entry. Libraries were prepared by immunoSEQ multiplex PCR; TCRdb keeps only in-frame clonotypes and omits some of them. The table has around 340,000 clones, roughly 86% seen once; the top ten hold 0.95% to 1.1%. The sequenced sample consisted of PBMCs or T cells enriched from blood (not recorded which). This clonotype was sampled from a woman in her twenties or thirties who had been exposed to COVID-19. The chain carries TRBV28 and TRBJ2-3, with TRBD1 matching over 9 bases. The CDR3 coding sequence is TGTGCCAGCAGTTTTGGACAGGGGATGGATACGCAGTATTTT. Translation gives CASSFGQGMDTQYF.